The 20 T cell receptor beta chains given below trace back to one sample, sequenced in a study of blood T cell repertoires in COVID-19. Some clones are missing from TCRdb's copy, which holds only in-frame ones; the method was immunoSEQ multiplex PCR. The table lists about 200,000 clones, 65% to 85% of them singletons. Sequencing was done on a sample of peripheral blood. The receptors shown here come from a man aged 35-49 years with acute or convalescent COVID-19.

The chain recombines TRBV29-1 with TRBJ2-1, with D possibly TRBD2 on 7 matching bases. Trimming pared 4 bases from V and 9 bases from J, leaving 13 bases between. From germline, CDR1 is SQVTM and CDR2 ANQGSEA. This CDR3 spans 12 amino acids. The CDR3 sequence: CSVVGGLSEQFF. CDR3 sequence (DNA): TGCAGCGTTGTGGGGGGGCTCAGTGAGCAGTTCTTC.

The table lists this clone with a few counts. This rearrangement joins TRBV10-3 to TRBJ2-3, with TRBD1 matching over 8 bases. The J segment lost 0 bases and the V segment lost 2 bases, leaving 4 bases of the junction unmatched. Germline lookup yields CDR1 ENHRY and CDR2 SYGVKD. The CDR3 covers 16 residues. CDR3 DNA sequence: TGTGCCATCAGTGAGCCGGGACAGGTCAGCACAGATACGCAGTATTTT. Its translation: CAISEPGQVSTDTQYF.

The chain links TRBV7-9 to TRBJ1-6, with no clear D. The CDR3 consists of 16 residues. V was pared by 5 bases and J by 9 bases, with 20 bases between. Germline V lookup: CDR1 SEHNR, CDR2 FQNEAQ (reference sequence). The CDR3 coding sequence is TGTGCCAGCAGCGGGTACACATTGCGTGGCGGTTCACCCCTCCACTTT. Translating gives CASSGYTLRGGSPLHF.

V and J are TRBV29-1 and TRBJ1-2, with 10 bases lining up with TRBD1. Germline CDR1 is SQVTM and CDR2 is ANQGSEA. The CDR3 length is 15 residues. V dropped 4 bases and J dropped 4; count of bases not matched to a gene: 9. The chain's CDR3 is CSVVGTGERAYGYTF. The CDR3 coding sequence is TGCAGCGTTGTCGGGACAGGGGAGAGGGCCTATGGCTACACCTTC.

This chain connects TRBV3-1 (or the pseudogene TRBV3-2) to TRBJ1-6; D might be TRBD1 (5 bases). Trimming removed 4 bases at V and 0 bases at J, with 16 bases between. The length of the CDR3 is 18 residues. Germline V CDR1 and CDR2: LGHDT, YNNKEL (reference sequence). This chain's CDR3 is CASSPHRISISYNSPLHF. CDR3 nucleotide sequence: TGTGCCAGCAGCCCCCACAGGATATCCATCTCCTATAATTCACCCCTCCACTTT.

The chain uses TRBV7-9 and TRBJ2-7, with TRBD1 identical over 7 bases. The CDR3 has 15 amino acids. Unmatched junction bases numbered 10, after V lost 5 bases and J lost 3 bases. CDR1 and CDR2 (germline): SEHNR, FQNEAQ (reference sequence). CDR3 amino acids: CASSGTGTDFYEQYF. As DNA, the CDR3 is TGTGCCAGCAGCGGCACCGGGACAGACTTCTACGAGCAGTACTTC. The full variable domain, rest sourced from reference TRBV7-9 and TRBJ2-7, is DTGVSQNPRHKITKRGQNVTFRCDPISEHNRLYWYRQTLGQGPEFLTYFQNEAQLEKSRLLSDRFSAERPKGSFSTLEIQRTEQGDSAMYLCASSGTGTDFYEQYFGPGTRLTVT.

The chain employs TRBV27 and TRBJ2-1, with TRBD1 identical over 7 bases. CDR3 size: 14 residues. Germline CDR1 MNHEY, CDR2 SMNVEV (reference sequence). Trimming removed 7 bases from V and 7 bases from J; junction bases left unmatched: 10. The CDR3 spells CASTLRQGWNEQFF. CDR3 DNA: TGTGCCAGCACCCTCCGACAGGGTTGGAATGAGCAGTTCTTC.

The chain is built from TRBV10-3 and TRBJ1-5; 8 positions agree with TRBD1. Trimming cost V 10 bases and J 3 bases; bases outside gene matches: 8. The CDR3 is 14 amino acids. CDR1 is ENHRY and CDR2 is SYGVKD in the germline V gene. This CDR3 is CATREGQDNQPQHF. In DNA, the CDR3 is TGTGCCACCCGTGAGGGACAGGACAATCAGCCCCAGCATTTT.

This clone occurred once. This chain joins TRBV18 and TRBJ2-1, with D uncertain. Germline V lookup: CDR1 KGHSH, CDR2 LQKENI. CDR3 length: 14 residues. The V and J ends lost 2 bases and 5 bases respectively, with 10 bases between them. The CDR3: CASSPMSRNNEQFF. The CDR3 DNA sequence: TGTGCCAGCTCACCAATGTCTAGAAACAATGAGCAGTTCTTC.

CDR3 sequence reads: CASSYAGDYGYTF. CDR3 bases: TGTGCCAGCAGTTACGCAGGGGACTATGGCTACACCTTC. The V and J genes are TRBV6-2 or TRBV6-3 and TRBJ1-2; D may be TRBD1 (6 bases). The V end was cut by 2 bases, the J end by 3 bases, with 7 bases between. The CDR3 is 13 amino acids. Germline values: CDR1 MNHEY, CDR2 SVGEGT.

Regarding this clone: The identical CDR3 is also encoded by other nucleotide sequences in the sample. The genes are TRBV6-5 and TRBJ1-2; 10 positions agree with TRBD1. The trim removed 6 bases at V and 2 bases at J, leaving 3 bases unmatched. Germline V gene data show CDR1 as MNHEY and CDR2 as SVGAGI. This CDR3 contains 14 residues. The CDR3 DNA reads as TGTGCCAGCAGGACAGGGGGCACAAACTATGGCTACACCTTC. It encodes CASRTGGTNYGYTF.

The chain has TRBV6-1 and TRBJ2-5, with a possible D match to TRBD1 (5 bases). Trimming stripped 3 bases from V and 4 bases from J, with 12 bases between. The length of the CDR3 is 14 residues. Germline V gene sequence: CDR1 MNHNS, CDR2 SASEGT. The CDR3 bases are TGTGCCAGCAGTGACCGGACACTGTCAGAGACCCAGTACTTC. It yields the protein CASSDRTLSETQYF.

The rearrangement uses TRBV6-5 and TRBJ2-3; the D is unclear. The CDR3 loop spans 14 amino acids. V lost 2 bases and J lost 4, with 10 bases in between. Germline assignment: CDR1 MNHEY and CDR2 SVGAGI. CDR3 sequence reads: CASSYPSKADTQYF. The DNA of the CDR3 is TGTGCCAGCAGTTACCCTAGTAAGGCAGATACGCAGTATTTT.

The chain employs TRBV2 and TRBJ2-1; 10 bases map to TRBD2. The CDR3 totals 16 residues. Trimming cost V 5 bases and J 6 bases; bases outside gene matches: 10. The germline gives CDR1 SNHLY, CDR2 FYNNEI. The CDR3 DNA follows: TGTGCCAGCAGTCAATCTACTAGCGGGATAAGCAATGAGCAGTTCTTC. Its protein product is CASSQSTSGISNEQFF.

This chain links TRBV2 with TRBJ2-3; tentatively, D is TRBD2 (6 bases). Trimming removed 4 bases from V and 4 bases from J, with 12 bases in between. Germline loops: CDR1 SNHLY, CDR2 FYNNEI. CDR3 length: 14 residues. In nucleotides, the CDR3 is TGTGCCAGCAGTGGCGGGACCGCTGCAGATACGCAGTATTTT. This codes for CASSGGTAADTQYF.

The rearrangement uses TRBV7-2 and TRBJ2-4; perhaps TRBD2 as D (6 bases). Trimming removed 0 bases from V and 1 base from J, with 10 bases in between. The CDR3 has 16 amino acids. The germline V gene encodes CDR1 SGHTA and CDR2 FQGNSA. In nucleotides, the CDR3 is TGTGCCAGCAGCTTAGCGGGCCGGGGGGCCAAAAACATTCAGTACTTC. Its protein is CASSLAGRGAKNIQYF.

The gene calls are TRBV10-1 and TRBJ2-7; the D gene is possibly TRBD1 (6 bases). CDR3 length equals 14 residues. Trimming cost V 8 bases and J 6 bases, with 20 bases left between them. Germline lookup yields CDR1 WNHNN and CDR2 SYGVQD (reference sequence). CDR3 protein: CASVEQQGSGEQYF. CDR3 DNA sequence: TGCGCCAGCGTCGAACAACAGGGATCCGGCGAGCAGTACTTC.

This clone was counted between two and nine times. V gene TRBV28 combines with J gene TRBJ2-3; 9 bases match TRBD1. The trim removed 4 bases at V and 3 bases at J, leaving 14 bases unmatched. Germline-derived CDR1 and CDR2 are MDHEN and SYDVKM. The CDR3 consists of 18 residues. CDR3 residues: CASSSGTRGQGNTDTQYF. As DNA, the CDR3 is TGTGCCAGCAGTTCAGGCACCAGGGGACAGGGAAATACAGATACGCAGTATTTT. The whole variable domain, remainder taken from reference TRBV28 and TRBJ2-3, is DVKVTQSSRYLVKRTGEKVFLECVQDMDHENMFWYRQDPGLGLRLIYFSYDVKMKEKGDIPEGYSVSREKKERFSLILESASTNQTSMYLCASSSGTRGQGNTDTQYFGPGTRLTVL.

The rearrangement links TRBV2 to TRBJ1-4; 7 bases line up with TRBD1. Germline V lookup: CDR1 SNHLY, CDR2 FYNNEI. This CDR3 has 15 residues. J was trimmed by 4 bases and V by 6 bases; bases with no gene match: 8. CDR3: CASSFRGTVNEKLFF. The CDR3, as DNA: TGTGCCAGCAGCTTCAGAGGGACAGTTAATGAAAAACTGTTTTTT.

The rearrangement uses TRBV7-9 and TRBJ1-6; TRBD1 matches at 7 bases. After removal of 5 bases from V and 5 bases from J, the junction contained 21 bases not matched to a gene. The CDR3 consists of 20 residues. Germline V CDR1 and CDR2: SEHNR, FQNEAQ (reference sequence). The chain's CDR3 is CASSISVGTDRYRNNSPLHF. The DNA of the CDR3 is TGTGCCAGCAGCATTAGCGTAGGGACAGACAGATATCGGAATAATTCACCCCTCCACTTT.